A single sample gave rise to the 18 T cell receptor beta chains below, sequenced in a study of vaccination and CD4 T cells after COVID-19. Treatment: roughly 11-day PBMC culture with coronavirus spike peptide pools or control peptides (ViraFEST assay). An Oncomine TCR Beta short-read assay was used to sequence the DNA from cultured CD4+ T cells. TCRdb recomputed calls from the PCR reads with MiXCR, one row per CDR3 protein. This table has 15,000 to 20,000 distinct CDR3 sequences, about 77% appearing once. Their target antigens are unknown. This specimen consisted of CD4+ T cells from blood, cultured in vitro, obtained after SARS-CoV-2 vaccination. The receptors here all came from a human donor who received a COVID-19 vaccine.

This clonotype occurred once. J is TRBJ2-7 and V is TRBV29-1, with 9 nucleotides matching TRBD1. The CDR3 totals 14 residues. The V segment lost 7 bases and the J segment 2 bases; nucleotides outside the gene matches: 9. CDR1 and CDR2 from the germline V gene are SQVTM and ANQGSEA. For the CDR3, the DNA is TGCAGCGCCCGCACGGACAGGGGCGCCTACGAGCAGTACTTC. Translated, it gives CSARTDRGAYEQYF.

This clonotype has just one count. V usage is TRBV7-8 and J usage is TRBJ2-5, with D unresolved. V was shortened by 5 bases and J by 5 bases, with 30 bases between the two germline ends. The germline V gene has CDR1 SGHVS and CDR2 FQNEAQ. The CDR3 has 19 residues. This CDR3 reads CASSPSSPLAATRTETQYF. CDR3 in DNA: TGTGCCAGCAGCCCATCGTCCCCTCTTGCGGCTACCCGAACGGAGACCCAGTACTTC. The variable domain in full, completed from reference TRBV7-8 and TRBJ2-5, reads GAGVSQSPRYKVAKRGQDVALRCDPISGHVSLFWYQQALGQGPEFLTYFQNEAQLDKSGLPSDRFFAERPEGSVSTLKIQRTQQEDSAVYLCASSPSSPLAATRTETQYFGPGTRLLVL.

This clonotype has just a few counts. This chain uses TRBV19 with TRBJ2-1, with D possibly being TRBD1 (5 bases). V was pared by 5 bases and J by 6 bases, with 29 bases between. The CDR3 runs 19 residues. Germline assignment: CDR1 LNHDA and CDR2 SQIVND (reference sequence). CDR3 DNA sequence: TGTGCCAGTAGTCCTCGACAGACCCCGGCGGATTTGGTGGGCAATGAGCAGTTCTTC. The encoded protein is CASSPRQTPADLVGNEQFF.

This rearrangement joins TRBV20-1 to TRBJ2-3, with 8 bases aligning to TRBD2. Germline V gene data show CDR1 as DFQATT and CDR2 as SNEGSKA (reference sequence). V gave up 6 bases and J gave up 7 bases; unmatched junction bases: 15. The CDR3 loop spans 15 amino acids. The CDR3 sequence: CSARSAAGVSHTQYF. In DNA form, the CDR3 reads TGCAGTGCGAGGTCCGCAGCGGGGGTTTCTCATACGCAGTATTTT.

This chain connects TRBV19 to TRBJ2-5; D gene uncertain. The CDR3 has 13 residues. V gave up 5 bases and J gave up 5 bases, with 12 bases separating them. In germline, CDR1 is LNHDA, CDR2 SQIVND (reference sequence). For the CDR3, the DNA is TGTGCCAGTAGTCGGGTGGTTGGGGAGACCCAGTACTTC. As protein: CASSRVVGETQYF.

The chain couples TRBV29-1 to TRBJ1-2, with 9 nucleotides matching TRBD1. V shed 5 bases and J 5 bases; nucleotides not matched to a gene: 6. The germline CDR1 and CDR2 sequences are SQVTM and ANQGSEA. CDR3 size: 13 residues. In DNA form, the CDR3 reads TGCAGCGTTACGGACAGGGGACTATATGGCTACACCTTC. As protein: CSVTDRGLYGYTF.

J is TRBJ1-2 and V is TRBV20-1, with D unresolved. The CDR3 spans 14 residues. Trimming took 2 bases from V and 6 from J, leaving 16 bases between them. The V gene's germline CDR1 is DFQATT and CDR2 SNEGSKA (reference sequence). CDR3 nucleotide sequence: TGCAGTGCTAGATCGGGTTCAAGCCCAAATGGCTACACCTTC. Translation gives CSARSGSSPNGYTF.

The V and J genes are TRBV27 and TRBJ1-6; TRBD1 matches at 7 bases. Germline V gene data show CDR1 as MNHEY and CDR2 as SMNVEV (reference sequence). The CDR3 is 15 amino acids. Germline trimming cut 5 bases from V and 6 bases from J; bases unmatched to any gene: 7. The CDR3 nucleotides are TGTGCCAGCAGTAGGGCGGGGGACAGTAATTCACCCCTCCACTTT. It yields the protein CASSRAGDSNSPLHF.

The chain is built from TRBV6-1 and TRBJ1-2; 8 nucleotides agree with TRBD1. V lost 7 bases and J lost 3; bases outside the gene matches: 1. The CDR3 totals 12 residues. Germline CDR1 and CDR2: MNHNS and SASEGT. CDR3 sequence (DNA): TGTGCCAGCAAGGACAGGGACTATGGCTACACCTTC. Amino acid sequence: CASKDRDYGYTF.

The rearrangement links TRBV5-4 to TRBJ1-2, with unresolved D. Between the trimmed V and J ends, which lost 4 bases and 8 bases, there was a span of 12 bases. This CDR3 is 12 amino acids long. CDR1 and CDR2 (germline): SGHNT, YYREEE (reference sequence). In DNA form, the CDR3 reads TGTGCCAGCAGCCTTGAGGCAGACGGCTACACCTTC. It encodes CASSLEADGYTF. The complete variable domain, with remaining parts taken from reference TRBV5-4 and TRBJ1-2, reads ETGVTQSPTHLIKTRGQQVTLRCSSQSGHNTVSWYQQALGQGPQFIFQYYREEENGRGNFPPRFSGLQFPNYSSELNVNALELDDSALYLCASSLEADGYTFGSGTRLTVV.

The CDR3 here is CASSFRWANRQITDTQYF. In DNA, the CDR3 is TGTGCCAGCAGCTTTAGATGGGCGAACCGACAGATCACAGATACGCAGTATTTT. This chain links TRBV7-9 with TRBJ2-3; the D gene is possibly TRBD1 (5 bases). This CDR3 region has 18 residues. Germline assignment: CDR1 SEHNR and CDR2 FQNEAQ (reference sequence). The V gene lost 3 bases and the J gene lost 2 bases, with 21 bases spanning the gap.

Here the CDR3 reads CASSLGDRGDQPQHF. CDR3 DNA sequence: TGTGCCAGCAGTTTAGGAGACAGGGGTGATCAGCCCCAGCATTTT. This sequence joins TRBV12-3 or TRBV12-4 and TRBJ1-5; 8 bases agree with TRBD1. With 1 base clipped from V and 5 bases from J, the junction kept 4 bases outside the gene matches. The CDR3 extends over 15 amino acids.

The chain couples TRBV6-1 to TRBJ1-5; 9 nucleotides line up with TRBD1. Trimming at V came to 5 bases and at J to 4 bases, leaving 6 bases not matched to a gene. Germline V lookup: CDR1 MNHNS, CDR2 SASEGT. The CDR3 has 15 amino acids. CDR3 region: CASSLPGQGNQPQHF. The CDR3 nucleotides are TGTGCCAGCAGTCTGCCGGGACAGGGAAATCAGCCCCAGCATTTT.

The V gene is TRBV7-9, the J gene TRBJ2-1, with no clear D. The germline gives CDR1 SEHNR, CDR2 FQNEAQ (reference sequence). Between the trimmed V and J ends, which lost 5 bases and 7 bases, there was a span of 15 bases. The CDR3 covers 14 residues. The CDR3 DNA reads TGTGCCAGCAGCGACCTACTTCCTCCGAATGAGCAGTTCTTC. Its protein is CASSDLLPPNEQFF.

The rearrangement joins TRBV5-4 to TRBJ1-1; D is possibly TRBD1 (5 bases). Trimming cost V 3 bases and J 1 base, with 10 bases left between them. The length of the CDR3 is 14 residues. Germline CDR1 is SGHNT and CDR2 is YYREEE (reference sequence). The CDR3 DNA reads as TGTGCCAGCAGCTCCCGCGGGGGGAACACTGAAGCTTTCTTT. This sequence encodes CASSSRGGNTEAFF. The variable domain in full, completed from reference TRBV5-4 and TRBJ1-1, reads ETGVTQSPTHLIKTRGQQVTLRCSSQSGHNTVSWYQQALGQGPQFIFQYYREEENGRGNFPPRFSGLQFPNYSSELNVNALELDDSALYLCASSSRGGNTEAFFGQGTRLTVV.

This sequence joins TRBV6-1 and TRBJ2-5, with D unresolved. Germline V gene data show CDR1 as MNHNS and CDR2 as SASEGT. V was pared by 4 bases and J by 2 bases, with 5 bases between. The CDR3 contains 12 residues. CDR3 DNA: TGTGCCAGCAGTGGAATGCAAGAGACCCAGTACTTC. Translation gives CASSGMQETQYF.

The CDR3 loop is CASSLSKRGYGYTF. For the CDR3, the DNA is TGTGCCAGCAGCTTGTCTAAAAGGGGCTATGGCTACACCTTC. This chain uses TRBV5-4 with TRBJ1-2, with D possibly being TRBD1 (5 bases). The CDR3 consists of 14 residues. Germline V lookup: CDR1 SGHNT, CDR2 YYREEE (reference sequence). The V end lost 1 base, the J end lost 4 bases, and 11 bases lay between the germline ends.

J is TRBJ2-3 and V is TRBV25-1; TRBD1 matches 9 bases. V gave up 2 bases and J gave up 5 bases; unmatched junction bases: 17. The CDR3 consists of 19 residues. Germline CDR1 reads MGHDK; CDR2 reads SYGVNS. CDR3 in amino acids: CASSEGASLTGGAEDTQYF. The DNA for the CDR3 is TGTGCCAGCAGTGAAGGTGCAAGCCTTACAGGGGGCGCGGAAGATACGCAGTATTTT.